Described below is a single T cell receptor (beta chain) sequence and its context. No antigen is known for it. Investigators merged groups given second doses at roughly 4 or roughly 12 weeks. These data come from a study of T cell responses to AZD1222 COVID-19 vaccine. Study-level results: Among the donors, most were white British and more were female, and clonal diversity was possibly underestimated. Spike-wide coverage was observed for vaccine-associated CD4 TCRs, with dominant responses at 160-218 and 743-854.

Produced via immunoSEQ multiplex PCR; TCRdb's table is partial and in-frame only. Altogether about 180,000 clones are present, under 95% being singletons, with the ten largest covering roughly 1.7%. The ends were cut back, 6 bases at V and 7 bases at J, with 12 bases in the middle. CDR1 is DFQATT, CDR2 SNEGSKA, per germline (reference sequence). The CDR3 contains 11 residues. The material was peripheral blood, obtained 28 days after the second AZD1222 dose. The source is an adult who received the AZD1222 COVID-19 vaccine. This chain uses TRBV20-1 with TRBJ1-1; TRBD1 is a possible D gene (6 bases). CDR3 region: CSAQTGFEAFF. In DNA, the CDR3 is TGCAGTGCCCAGACAGGTTTTGAAGCTTTCTTT.